These 10 T cell receptor beta chains originate from one sample sequenced in a study of T cell repertoires in cytomegalovirus infection. The antigens these receptors bind are not known. TCRdb re-called the reads with MiXCR, one entry per CDR3 protein. The top ten hold roughly 50% of the sample, which has some 110,000 distinct CDR3 sequences, 32% seen once. Specimen: CD8+ T cells from cultured PBMCs, collected from culture after CMV antigen stimulation. The receptors were gathered from a human donor in good health (CMV status not recorded). Some clones in this sample may be carry-over from other donors' samples.

Remarks on this clonotype: One end of the junction is discordant with germline, which a read error may explain. J is TRBJ2-1 and V is TRBV7-7, with TRBD2 matching over 8 bases. Germline CDR1 SSHAT, CDR2 FNYEAQ (reference sequence). This CDR3 region has 16 residues. In DNA, the CDR3 is TGTGCTAGCAGCTCCTCAGCGGGGGCCACCTACAATGAGCAGTTCTTC. Translated: CASSSSAGATYNEQFF.

The rearrangement joins TRBV7-2 to TRBJ2-1; possibly TRBD1 for D (6 bases). This CDR3 region has 15 residues. Trimming took off 3 bases at V and 6 bases at J, with 15 bases between the two ends. Per germline, CDR1 SGHTA and CDR2 FQGNSA. The CDR3 loop is CASSFRQGNLNEQFF. The CDR3 bases are TGTGCCAGCAGCTTCCGCCAGGGGAATCTCAATGAGCAGTTCTTC. Together with reference TRBV7-2 and TRBJ2-1, the CDR3 gives the full variable domain: GAGVSQSPSNKVTEKGKDVELRCDPISGHTALYWYRQSLGQGLEFLIYFQGNSAPDKSGLPSDRFSAERTGGSVSTLTIQRTQQEDSAVYLCASSFRQGNLNEQFFGPGTRLTVL.

This chain uses TRBV19 with TRBJ1-6; 12 nucleotides agree with TRBD1. This CDR3 has 18 amino acids. Germline CDR1 LNHDA, CDR2 SQIVND (reference sequence). The V and J ends lost 5 bases and 3 bases, in that order; junction bases with no gene match: 8. The CDR3 reads CASSAPGTGGDYNSPLHF. CDR3 in DNA: TGTGCCAGTAGTGCGCCCGGGACAGGGGGCGACTATAATTCACCCCTCCACTTT.

This clonotype appeared many times. V gene TRBV7-2 combines with J gene TRBJ1-4; D call uncertain. Germline CDR1 reads SGHTA; CDR2 reads FQGNSA. Trimming cost V 1 base and J 8 bases, with 8 bases left between them. The CDR3 covers 13 residues. The CDR3 nucleotides read TGTGCCAGCAGCTTAGGGACGGCCGAAAAACTGTTTTTT. The encoded protein is CASSLGTAEKLFF.

This chain uses TRBV28 with TRBJ2-7; no firm D call. The V end was cut by 3 bases, the J end by 2 bases, with 20 bases between. The CDR3 is 17 residues long. The germline CDR1 and CDR2 sequences are MDHEN and SYDVKM. CDR3 nucleotide sequence: TGTGCCAGCAGTTTTGCACCCGCGACAAGGACGGCCTACGAGCAGTACTTC. Translating gives CASSFAPATRTAYEQYF.

Remarks on this clonotype: One end of the junction does not line up with germline, which may come from a read error. This chain joins TRBV27 and TRBJ1-1; the match to TRBD1 covers 12 bases. This CDR3 contains 17 residues. Germline loops: CDR1 MNHEY, CDR2 SMNVEV (reference sequence). The CDR3: CASSSGTGGARNTEVFF. The CDR3 coding sequence is TGTGCCAGCAGTAGTGGGACAGGGGGCGCGAGGAACACTGAAGTTTTCTTT.

In this sample, this clonotype turned up a few times. V and J are TRBV12-3 or TRBV12-4 and TRBJ2-2; weak D call: TRBD1 (6 bases). This CDR3 comprises 16 residues. Trimming removed 2 bases at V and 1 base at J, with 11 bases between. The CDR3 DNA follows: TGTGCCAGCAGTTTAACCAGGGGACGGAACACCGGGGAGCTGTTTTTT. Amino acid sequence: CASSLTRGRNTGELFF.

The chain uses TRBV6-2 or TRBV6-3 and TRBJ1-5; unclear D gene. V shed 4 bases and J shed 0 bases, with 13 bases lying between them. This CDR3 has 16 residues. Per germline, CDR1 MNHEY and CDR2 SVGEGT. The CDR3 loop reads CASSFDNGPSNQPQHF. In DNA, the CDR3 is TGTGCCAGCAGTTTCGACAATGGGCCTAGCAATCAGCCCCAGCATTTT.

V is TRBV9 and J is TRBJ1-2, with 12 bases matching TRBD1. This CDR3 spans 16 amino acids. Germline-derived CDR1 and CDR2 are SGDLS and YYNGEE. V gave up 2 bases and J gave up 3 bases; unmatched junction bases: 5. This CDR3 is CASSVGTGGVDYGYTF. The CDR3 region has the DNA TGTGCCAGCAGCGTCGGGACAGGGGGCGTAGACTATGGCTACACCTTC.

This clonotype was seen only once. The chain employs TRBV4-1 and TRBJ2-7; 8 nucleotides match TRBD1. This CDR3 comprises 15 residues. Unmatched junction bases numbered 6, after V lost 0 bases and J lost 5 bases. Germline CDR1 is MGHRA and CDR2 is YSYEKL. CDR3 DNA: TGCGCCAGCAGCCAAGACCCCAGGGGGCACGACGAGCAGTACTTC. Translation gives CASSQDPRGHDEQYF.